Presented here are 29 T cell receptor beta chains from one specimen sequenced in a study of shared T cell receptors in the human thymus. TCRdb's table, derived via immunoSEQ multiplex PCR, lists solely in-frame clones and lacks some. The table has over 650,000 clones, about 90% seen once. This same sample was also taken into another study, of human thymus T cells.

The specimen was thymocytes. Receptors were obtained from a boy less than two years old with a congenital heart defect.

A word on this clone: A junction end diverges from the germline sequence, so it may reflect a read error. The CDR3 nucleotides read TGTGCTAGCAGCTTAGCCCTGAGCGGGACGACAGATACGCAGTATTTT. Translating gives CASSLALSGTTDTQYF. This sequence joins TRBV7-7 and TRBJ2-3; 7 bases are a match to TRBD2. CDR3 length: 16 amino acids. From germline, CDR1 is SSHAT and CDR2 FNYEAQ (reference sequence).

This chain joins TRBV4-2 and TRBJ2-7; a possible D gene is TRBD1 (6 bases). The CDR3 spans 15 residues. Germline CDR1 LGHNA, CDR2 YNFKEQ. With 1 base removed from V and 4 bases from J, the gap between germline ends came to 14 bases. The CDR3 DNA follows: TGTGCCAGCAGCCAAGGGAACAGGGCAAAGTACGAGCAGTACTTC. Translation gives CASSQGNRAKYEQYF.

The rearrangement links TRBV28 to TRBJ2-7; no clear D gene. Germline V gives CDR1 MDHEN, CDR2 SYDVKM. There are 14 residues in the CDR3. V lost 1 base and J lost 3, with 10 bases in between. This CDR3 reads CASSLLEPFYEQYF. For the CDR3, the DNA is TGTGCCAGCAGTTTATTGGAGCCCTTCTACGAGCAGTACTTC.

V gene TRBV28 combines with J gene TRBJ1-5; D possibly corresponds to TRBD1 (5 bases). The CDR3 has 16 residues. Between the trimmed V and J ends, which lost 3 bases and 3 bases, there was a span of 15 bases. Germline V gene data show CDR1 as MDHEN and CDR2 as SYDVKM. Here the CDR3 DNA reads TGTGCCAGCAGTTTTCCAGGGAAAACCCACAATCAGCCCCAGCATTTT. This translates into CASSFPGKTHNQPQHF.

The chain joins TRBV21-1 to TRBJ2-5; TRBD2 is the table's D call and was not checked against the DNA. TRBV21-1 is deemed a pseudogene. This CDR3 contains 18 residues. This CDR3 reads CASSTNLLAGGLGETQYF. CDR3 DNA: TGTGCCAGCAGCACGAACTTACTAGCGGGGGGGTTGGGAGAGACCCAGTACTTC.

This sequence joins TRBV18 and TRBJ1-1; possible D gene TRBD1, 6 bases. CDR1 is KGHSH and CDR2 is LQKENI in the germline V gene. Trimming pared 4 bases from V and 5 bases from J, leaving 17 bases between. The CDR3 covers 15 residues. CDR3 residues: CASSRTQGGETEAFF. The DNA for the CDR3 is TGTGCCAGCTCACGGACACAGGGCGGAGAAACTGAAGCTTTCTTT.

V usage is TRBV10-3 and J usage is TRBJ1-3; 7 positions agree with TRBD1. The J segment lost 4 bases and the V segment lost 9 bases, leaving 3 bases of the junction unmatched. The length of the CDR3 is 12 residues. Per germline, CDR1 ENHRY and CDR2 SYGVKD. CDR3 bases: TGTGCCATGACAGGGCGAGGAAACACCATATATTTT. It codes for CAMTGRGNTIYF.

The chain is built from TRBV15 and TRBJ1-1; 10 nucleotides match TRBD1. Germline values: CDR1 LNHNV, CDR2 YYDKDF (reference sequence). The CDR3 contains 15 residues. Germline trimming cut 4 bases from V and 1 base from J; bases unmatched to any gene: 3. The CDR3 region has the DNA TGTGCCACCAGCATCCGGGACAGGGGGAACACTGAAGCTTTCTTT. Amino acid sequence: CATSIRDRGNTEAFF.

The chain couples TRBV6-5 to TRBJ1-1, with TRBD1 identical over 7 bases. Per germline, CDR1 MNHEY and CDR2 SVGAGI. With 6 bases clipped from V and 9 bases from J, the junction kept 13 bases outside the gene matches. CDR3 length: 14 amino acids. CDR3 in DNA: TGTGCCAGCAGCCAGGACAGGAGTCAGTCGAAAGCTTTCTTT. Amino acid sequence: CASSQDRSQSKAFF.

The genes are TRBV20-1 and TRBJ2-5; possibly TRBD1 for D (6 bases). The ends were cut back, 6 bases at V and 6 bases at J, with 11 bases in the middle. This CDR3 has 11 residues. Looked up from germline, CDR1 is DFQATT and CDR2 is SNEGSKA (reference sequence). CDR3 DNA: TGCAGTGCCAAACGGGACAAGACCCAGTACTTC. The encoded protein is CSAKRDKTQYF.

The chain is built from TRBV7-2 and TRBJ2-7; 10 positions agree with TRBD1. CDR3 length: 15 residues. Per the germline V gene, CDR1 is SGHTA and CDR2 is FQGNSA. V was clipped by 5 bases and J by 4 bases; unmatched bases: 8. CDR3 residues: CASSRTGTGVYEQYF. The CDR3 nucleotides read TGTGCCAGCAGCCGTACCGGGACAGGGGTGTACGAGCAGTACTTC.

The chain has TRBV5-6 and TRBJ1-1; 9 bases align to TRBD1. V trimming: 2 bases; J trimming: 4 bases; junction bases outside the gene matches: 9. Germline CDR1 is SGHDT and CDR2 is YYEEEE. This CDR3 contains 16 residues. Here the CDR3 reads CASSLFSQGAGTEAFF. DNA of the CDR3: TGTGCCAGCAGCTTATTTTCACAGGGGGCGGGCACTGAAGCTTTCTTT.

The chain recombines TRBV12-5 with TRBJ1-5; a possible D gene is TRBD1 (5 bases). This CDR3 region has 18 residues. Trimming stripped 7 bases from V and 3 bases from J, with 25 bases between. CDR1 is LGHNT, CDR2 FRNRAP, per germline. The CDR3 region is CASALPLRWLDNNQPQHF. The CDR3 region has the DNA TGTGCTAGTGCCTTACCCCTTCGCTGGTTGGACAACAATCAGCCCCAGCATTTT.

The chain combines TRBV27 with TRBJ2-4, with 9 nucleotides matching TRBD1. CDR1 is MNHEY, CDR2 SMNVEV, per germline (reference sequence). The CDR3 runs to 17 residues. The V segment lost 6 bases and the J segment 7 bases; nucleotides outside the gene matches: 16. The CDR3 region is CASSTFRDREGRNIQYF. The CDR3, as DNA: TGTGCCAGCAGCACCTTCCGGGACAGGGAGGGAAGGAACATTCAGTACTTC.

The V gene is TRBV19, the J gene TRBJ2-1; 10 positions match TRBD2. The length of the CDR3 is 14 residues. CDR1 and CDR2 (germline): LNHDA, SQIVND (reference sequence). The trim removed 11 bases at V and 8 bases at J, leaving 12 bases unmatched. This chain's CDR3 is CAAFLAGVFDEQFF. CDR3 sequence (DNA): TGTGCCGCATTCCTAGCGGGAGTCTTCGATGAGCAGTTCTTC.

The rearrangement joins TRBV10-2 to TRBJ2-7; 8 nucleotides line up with TRBD1. The J segment lost 3 bases and the V segment lost 4 bases, leaving 5 bases of the junction unmatched. The CDR3 sequence is 14 residues long. Germline CDR1 reads WSHSY; CDR2 reads SAAADI. In DNA, the CDR3 is TGCGCCAGCAGTGCCCCCGACAGGGGCTACGAGCAGTACTTC. Translated, it gives CASSAPDRGYEQYF.

The chain is built from TRBV6-1 and TRBJ2-7; TRBD1 matches 8 bases. The CDR3 has 14 residues. The J segment lost 9 bases and the V segment lost 7 bases, leaving 14 bases of the junction unmatched. CDR1 and CDR2 (germline): MNHNS, SASEGT. CDR3 DNA sequence: TGTGCCAGCAATCTAGGGGACAGGTCAGGAGGGCAGTACTTC. Its translation is CASNLGDRSGGQYF.

The V call is TRBV27, the J call TRBJ2-1, with TRBD1 matching over 10 bases. CDR1 and CDR2 from the germline V gene are MNHEY and SMNVEV (reference sequence). V was clipped by 5 bases and J by 5 bases; unmatched bases: 6. CDR3 length: 15 amino acids. The CDR3 DNA reads as TGTGCCAGCAGTCCTCCCGGGACAGGGGACAATGAGCAGTTCTTC. This translates into CASSPPGTGDNEQFF.

The V call is TRBV27, the J call TRBJ1-1; 8 bases are shared with TRBD1. The CDR3 spans 16 residues. CDR1 MNHEY and CDR2 SMNVEV come from the germline V gene (reference sequence). V gave up 4 bases and J gave up 0 bases; unmatched junction bases: 7. Written as DNA, the CDR3 is TGTGCCAGCAGTTCCCCGAGACAGGGGTTGAACACTGAAGCTTTCTTT. It translates to CASSSPRQGLNTEAFF.

V gene TRBV7-6 combines with J gene TRBJ2-5; TRBD1 agrees at 8 bases. Germline trimming cut 2 bases from V and 1 base from J; bases unmatched to any gene: 6. This CDR3 is built from 16 residues. Looked up from germline, CDR1 is SGHVS and CDR2 is FNYEAQ. The CDR3 sequence is CASSLITGGFQETQYF. The DNA of the CDR3 is TGTGCCAGCAGCTTAATAACAGGGGGGTTCCAAGAGACCCAGTACTTC.

This clone appeared a few times. The genes are TRBV9 and TRBJ2-3; tentatively, D is TRBD2 (5 bases). The V end lost 0 bases, the J end lost 0 bases, and 17 bases lay between the germline ends. The germline gives CDR1 SGDLS, CDR2 YYNGEE. The CDR3 spans 18 residues. The CDR3: CASSVAAAQSVSTDTQYF. The CDR3 coding sequence is TGTGCCAGCAGCGTAGCAGCGGCCCAGAGCGTAAGCACAGATACGCAGTATTTT. Full variable domain (missing parts from reference TRBV9 and TRBJ2-3): DSGVTQTPKHLITATGQRVTLRCSPRSGDLSVYWYQQSLDQGLQFLIQYYNGEERAKGNILERFSAQQFPDLHSELNLSSLELGDSALYFCASSVAAAQSVSTDTQYFGPGTRLTVL.

The V call is TRBV29-1, the J call TRBJ2-1; 10 positions agree with TRBD1. The CDR3 contains 15 residues. CDR1 and CDR2 from the germline V gene are SQVTM and ANQGSEA. The trim removed 5 bases at V and 1 base at J, leaving 5 bases unmatched. This chain's CDR3 is CSVTGTGDSYNEQFF. CDR3 nucleotides: TGCAGCGTTACCGGGACAGGGGATTCCTACAATGAGCAGTTCTTC.

The chain couples TRBV5-6 to TRBJ1-2; no definite D call. Germline V gene data show CDR1 as SGHDT and CDR2 as YYEEEE. V lost 2 bases and J lost 6, with 17 bases in between. The CDR3 runs 15 residues. The CDR3 is CASSLKTYGLNGYTF. CDR3 DNA sequence: TGTGCCAGCAGCTTAAAAACTTACGGTTTAAATGGCTACACCTTC.

The J gene is TRBJ2-2, the V gene TRBV28; 8 bases map to TRBD1. V lost 7 bases, J lost 5 bases, and 9 bases stayed unmatched. Germline CDR1 is MDHEN and CDR2 is SYDVKM. The CDR3 sequence is 15 residues long. The CDR3 DNA is TGTGCCAGCATGCGGACAGGGATTTGGACCGGGGAGCTGTTTTTT. It yields the protein CASMRTGIWTGELFF.

This clone came up once. V and J are TRBV14 and TRBJ2-1, with D perhaps matching TRBD2 (6 bases). Trimming removed 0 bases from V and 5 bases from J, with 14 bases in between. Germline V lookup: CDR1 SGHDN, CDR2 FVKESK. The CDR3 is made up of 16 amino acids. Here the CDR3 reads CASSQDLAPLDNEQFF. Here the CDR3 DNA reads TGTGCCAGCAGCCAAGACCTAGCGCCACTAGACAATGAGCAGTTCTTC.

This chain joins TRBV9 and TRBJ1-5; no reliable D call. The CDR3 has 15 amino acids. Germline V gene sequence: CDR1 SGDLS, CDR2 YYNGEE. Trimming left V 0 bases short and J 8 bases short, with 15 bases between. The CDR3 DNA is TGTGCCAGCAGCGTAGCCGGGTCCCGAGGAGAGCCCCAGCATTTT. Residues: CASSVAGSRGEPQHF.

The chain couples TRBV7-9 to TRBJ1-1; D is ambiguous. Germline V lookup: CDR1 SEHNR, CDR2 FQNEAQ (reference sequence). There are 10 residues in the CDR3. V dropped 4 bases and J dropped 7 bases, with 4 bases sitting between them. CDR3 in amino acids: CASSSFEAFF. The CDR3, as DNA: TGTGCCAGCAGCTCTTTTGAAGCTTTCTTT.

The genes are TRBV7-8 and TRBJ1-1; tentative D call: TRBD1 (6 bases). The CDR3 has 16 residues. The V gene's germline CDR1 is SGHVS and CDR2 FQNEAQ. Trimming removed 0 bases at V and 6 bases at J, with 17 bases between. The CDR3 DNA sequence: TGTGCCAGCAGCTTAGCCATATGGGGGGGCGAGGCTGAAGCTTTCTTT. Amino acid sequence: CASSLAIWGGEAEAFF.

This clone was found once. Other DNA sequences within the sample encode an identical CDR3. J is TRBJ1-6 and V is TRBV6-1; possible D gene TRBD1, 5 bases. The CDR3 has 14 residues. Germline V gives CDR1 MNHNS, CDR2 SASEGT. Trimming removed 4 bases from V and 7 bases from J, with 11 bases in between. Here the CDR3 reads CASSGRGKNSPLHF. CDR3 in DNA: TGTGCCAGCAGTGGAAGGGGAAAGAATTCACCCCTCCACTTT.